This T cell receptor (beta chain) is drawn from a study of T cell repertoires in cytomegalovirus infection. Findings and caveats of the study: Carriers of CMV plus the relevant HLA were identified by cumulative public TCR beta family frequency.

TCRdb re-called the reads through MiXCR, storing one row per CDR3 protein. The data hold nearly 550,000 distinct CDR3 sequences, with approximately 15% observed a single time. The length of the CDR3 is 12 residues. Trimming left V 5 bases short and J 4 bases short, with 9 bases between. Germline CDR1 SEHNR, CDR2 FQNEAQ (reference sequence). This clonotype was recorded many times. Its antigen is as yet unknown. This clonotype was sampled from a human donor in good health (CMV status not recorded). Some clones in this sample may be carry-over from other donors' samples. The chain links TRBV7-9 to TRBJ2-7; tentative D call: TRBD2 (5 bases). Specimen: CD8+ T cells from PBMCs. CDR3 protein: CASSEGDYEQYF. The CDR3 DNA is TGTGCCAGCAGCGAGGGTGATTACGAGCAGTACTTC.